This T cell receptor (beta chain) was sequenced during a study of blood T cells in healthy people across ages. The CDR3 extends over 15 amino acids. Germline V lookup: CDR1 SGHKS, CDR2 YYEKEE (reference sequence). V shed 1 base and J shed 0 bases, with 11 bases lying between them. Combining a sample-barcoded 5' primer with a J-beta primer mix, a second PCR ran for 7 to 11 cycles. Using its own MiXCR run on the 5' RACE reads, TCRdb lists one record per CDR3 protein. This sample carries about 770,000 distinct CDR3 sequences, around two fifths of them seen once, and the ten largest clones take roughly 19%.

The sequence was obtained from a man aged 55-75 years in good health. V is TRBV5-5 and J is TRBJ2-7; the D gene could be TRBD1 or TRBD2 (5 bases each). Sample: blood. CDR3 coding DNA: TGTGCCAGCAGCTTGCTGGGGGATGACTCCTACGAGCAGTACTTC. Translating it yields CASSLLGDDSYEQYF.